This TCR beta chain was profiled in a study of CD8 T cells in ankylosing spondylitis. Study conclusions and caveats: Blood from ankylosing spondylitis patients appeared to carry a characteristic roughly 8-variant TCR beta motif. A subset of motif variants has previously been described in the synovial fluid and blood of reactive arthritis.

TCRdb reprocessed the 5' RACE reads with MiXCR, giving one entry per CDR3 protein. This sample yields 250,000 to 350,000 distinct CDR3 sequences, of which approximately 20% are seen a single time; about 8.2% belongs to the top ten. As to this clonotype: The antigen remains undetermined.

The length of the CDR3 is 14 residues. V was pared by 6 bases and J by 6 bases, with 15 bases between. The specimen was blood, either unsorted or a sorted T cell fraction (not recorded which). The receptor comes from a male donor with ankylosing spondylitis or in good health (not recorded which). The rearrangement joins TRBV12-3 or TRBV12-4 to TRBJ1-5, with D possibly matching TRBD1 (5 bases). The CDR3 DNA follows: TGTGCCAGCAGCCCCAACCGGGGGAGTCAGCCCCAGCATTTT. This encodes CASSPNRGSQPQHF.